This TCR beta chain stems from a study of human T cells and chemical hapten exposure. Sample time point: patch test 2, 6 weeks after DPC sensitization. Treatment: therapeutic diphenylcyclopropenone sensitization with weekly scalp DPC. The germline V gene has CDR1 SNHLY and CDR2 FYNNEI. V shed 11 bases and J shed 0 bases, with 15 bases lying between them. This CDR3 is 14 amino acids long. MiXCR, run by TCRdb on the RACE reads, gives a single entry per CDR3 protein. The sample includes some 80,000 distinct CDR3 sequences, 9.5% to 13% of them seen just once. Sequenced material: whole blood, taken in connection with sensitization to the hapten diphenylcyclopropenone (DPC). This TCR was recovered from a young woman with alopecia areata. Some clones in this sample may be carry-over from other donors' samples. V gene TRBV2 combines with J gene TRBJ2-3; D is possibly TRBD2 (6 bases). Written as DNA, the CDR3 is TGTGCCGCGGAACGCGGGATAAGCACAGATACGCAGTATTTT. Its protein product is CAAERGISTDTQYF.